A selection of T cell receptor beta chains follows, all from one sample in a study of cytomegalovirus exposure and HLA in healthy donors. Clones were read by immunoSEQ multiplex PCR, and TCRdb kept only the in-frame ones, dropping some. This table holds about 50,000 clones, 93% found once. The sequenced sample was PBMCs. The receptors were gathered from a young woman in good health and CMV-seropositive. Both conserved end residues are part of each CDR3. Fields, in order: V gene, clone size, D gene, J gene, CDR3 protein, CDR3 DNA. A D gene is named only where the DNA matches it firmly. Only some rows state a clone size, as once, few, many or a class for expanded clones.

TRBV2,-,-,TRBJ1-5,CASKGEGGGTNQPQHF,TGTGCCAGCAAGGGTGAGGGTGGGGGGACCAATCAGCCCCAGCATTTT
TRBV7-9,-,-,TRBJ1-1,CASTPTKSPYEAFF,TGTGCCAGCACCCCCACTAAAAGTCCATATGAAGCTTTCTTT
TRBV4-1,-,-,TRBJ1-6,CASSQDINSPLHF,TGCGCCAGCAGCCAGGACATTAATTCACCCCTCCACTTT
TRBV28,-,TRBD1,TRBJ2-6,CASIQGAHSGANVLTF,TGTGCCAGCATTCAGGGGGCCCACTCTGGGGCCAACGTCCTGACTTTC
TRBV6-1,-,-,TRBJ2-7,CASRRTVAYEQYF,TGTGCCAGCAGGCGGACAGTTGCCTACGAGCAGTACTTC
TRBV5-1,-,-,TRBJ2-1,CASSEHRGIPLEQFF,TGCGCCAGCAGCGAACATAGGGGGATTCCACTTGAGCAGTTCTTC
TRBV4-3,-,TRBD1,TRBJ1-1,CASSHGQGRGDTEAFF,TGCGCCAGCAGCCATGGACAGGGAAGGGGGGACACTGAAGCTTTCTTT
TRBV30,-,-,TRBJ2-3,CASTGGGGRDTQYF,TGTGCCTCCACAGGGGGCGGGGGGCGAGATACGCAGTATTTT
TRBV9,-,-,TRBJ2-5,CASSVAGVRQETQYF,TGTGCCAGCAGCGTAGCGGGGGTTCGACAAGAGACCCAGTACTTC
TRBV7-9,-,-,TRBJ2-7,CASSEDYLRGEQYF,TGTGCCAGCAGCGAAGACTACCTCCGGGGCGAGCAGTACTTC
TRBV4-3,-,-,TRBJ1-5,CASSQDRGATQPQHF,TGCGCCAGCAGCCAAGATCGGGGGGCAACTCAGCCCCAGCATTTT
TRBV27,-,-,TRBJ1-5,CASRQGYSNQPQHF,TGTGCCAGCAGACAGGGCTATAGCAATCAGCCCCAGCATTTT
TRBV5-1,once,-,TRBJ2-5,CASSRSGAFGETQYF,TGCGCCAGCAGCCGCAGTGGGGCGTTTGGGGAGACCCAGTACTTC
TRBV7-3,-,TRBD1,TRBJ1-4,CASSPSDRENEKLFF,TGTGCCAGCAGTCCTTCAGACAGGGAAAATGAAAAACTGTTTTTT
TRBV25-1,-,-,TRBJ1-5,CASSDSSSNQPQHF,TGTGCCAGCAGTGACTCCTCTAGCAATCAGCCCCAGCATTTT
TRBV6-5,-,TRBD1,TRBJ2-7,CASSATGGKYEQYF,TGTGCCAGCAGTGCGACAGGGGGCAAGTACGAGCAGTACTTC
TRBV10-3,-,TRBD1,TRBJ1-2,CAISEGGTAWGGYTF,TGTGCCATCAGTGAAGGTGGGACAGCTTGGGGTGGCTACACCTTC
TRBV28,-,-,TRBJ1-2,CASGRDSLYGYTF,TGTGCCAGCGGGAGGGATTCCCTCTATGGCTACACCTTC
TRBV27,-,-,TRBJ2-1,CASSLGGSYNEQFF,TGTGCCAGCAGCCTAGGGGGCTCCTACAATGAGCAGTTCTTC
TRBV7-2,-,-,TRBJ1-1,CASSFSYGVNTEAFF,TGTGCCAGCAGCTTCAGTTACGGAGTTAACACTGAAGCTTTCTTT
TRBV7-9,-,-,TRBJ2-1,CASSPPGFPNEQFF,TGTGCCAGCAGCCCCCCAGGATTCCCCAATGAGCAGTTCTTC
TRBV30,-,TRBD1,TRBJ1-5,CAWSDGYRDRVPPQHF,TGTGCCTGGAGTGACGGATACCGGGACAGGGTTCCGCCCCAGCATTTT
TRBV5-4,-,-,TRBJ1-3,CASSLATGATGNTIYF,TGTGCCAGCAGCTTGGCCACTGGGGCAACTGGAAACACCATATATTTT
TRBV10-2,medium-sized,TRBD1,TRBJ2-7,CASSETGGEQYF,TGCGCCAGCAGTGAGACAGGGGGCGAGCAGTACTTC
TRBV5-1,-,TRBD2,TRBJ2-5,CASSPRGTSGGKETQYF,TGCGCCAGCAGCCCCCGGGGGACTAGCGGGGGGAAAGAGACCCAGTACTTC
TRBV7-9,-,TRBD1,TRBJ1-4,CASSLALGTGIEKLFF,TGTGCCAGCAGCTTAGCCCTCGGGACAGGGATTGAAAAACTGTTTTTT
TRBV18,once,-,TRBJ2-1,CASSLGLVNEQFF,TGTGCCAGCTCCCTCGGACTTGTCAATGAGCAGTTCTTC
TRBV2,-,TRBD1,TRBJ1-5,CASSFQGQDDQPQHF,TGTGCCAGCAGTTTCCAAGGACAGGACGATCAGCCCCAGCATTTT
TRBV5-8,-,-,TRBJ1-5,CASSLETAKYSNQPQHF,TGTGCCAGCAGCTTAGAGACAGCCAAGTATAGCAATCAGCCCCAGCATTTT
TRBV7-9,-,TRBD1,TRBJ2-5,CASSLGVVDRGPETQYF,TGTGCCAGCAGCCTAGGCGTCGTGGACAGGGGGCCAGAGACCCAGTACTTC
TRBV7-2,-,TRBD1,TRBJ1-4,CASSPDRVVEKLFF,TGTGCCAGCAGCCCGGACAGGGTGGTTGAAAAACTGTTTTTT
TRBV4-1,-,TRBD2,TRBJ2-4,CASSQDLAGGLAKNIQYF,TGCGCCAGCAGCCAAGATTTAGCGGGGGGCCTAGCCAAAAACATTCAGTACTTC
TRBV28,-,-,TRBJ2-5,CASSSPGRETQYF,TGTGCCAGCAGTTCCCCAGGGCGGGAGACCCAGTACTTC
TRBV2,-,TRBD1,TRBJ2-7,CASSNPGQGAYEQYF,TGTGCCAGCAGCAACCCGGGACAGGGGGCCTACGAGCAGTACTTC
TRBV6-5,-,TRBD1,TRBJ1-1,CASSLYPGTGNTEAFF,TGTGCCAGCAGTTTATATCCCGGGACAGGGAACACTGAAGCTTTCTTT
TRBV28,-,TRBD1,TRBJ1-4,CASSQLRQGTNEKLFF,TGTGCCAGCAGCCAACTCCGACAGGGAACTAATGAAAAACTGTTTTTT
TRBV6-1,-,-,TRBJ1-5,CASSEGGGTLNQPQHF,TGTGCCAGCAGTGAGGGGGGGGGAACCCTCAATCAGCCCCAGCATTTT
TRBV6-1,once,TRBD1,TRBJ1-4,CASRQGQANEKLFF,TGTGCCAGCCGACAGGGGCAAGCTAATGAAAAACTGTTTTTT
TRBV2,-,TRBD1,TRBJ2-7,CASKGPGQGEQYF,TGTGCCAGCAAGGGCCCGGGACAGGGGGAACAGTACTTC
TRBV19,-,TRBD2,TRBJ2-7,CASINLRAGDAYYEQYF,TGTGCCAGTATCAATCTGCGGGCGGGGGACGCATACTACGAGCAGTACTTC
TRBV6-1,-,TRBD2,TRBJ2-1,CASSETSGGADEQFF,TGTGCCAGCAGTGAGACTAGCGGGGGGGCCGATGAGCAGTTCTTC
TRBV28,-,-,TRBJ2-2,CASSLARQMNTGELFF,TGTGCCAGCAGTCTGGCCCGACAAATGAACACCGGGGAGCTGTTTTTT
TRBV28,-,-,TRBJ2-1,CASRGSSYNEQFF,TGTGCCAGCAGGGGGAGCTCCTACAATGAGCAGTTCTTC
TRBV19,-,-,TRBJ2-3,CASSSGSQKQYF,TGTGCCAGTAGTTCCGGGAGCCAGAAGCAGTATTTT
TRBV30,-,TRBD1,TRBJ1-5,CAWSYRGASNQPQHF,TGTGCCTGGAGTTACAGGGGCGCAAGCAATCAGCCCCAGCATTTT
TRBV5-1,-,-,TRBJ2-3,CASGGEQRNTDTQYF,TGCGCCAGCGGGGGCGAGCAGAGGAACACAGATACGCAGTATTTT
TRBV7-2,-,TRBD2,TRBJ2-3,CASTGLAGGSTDTQYF,TGTGCCAGCACGGGACTAGCGGGGGGGAGCACAGATACGCAGTATTTT
TRBV6-1,-,-,TRBJ1-1,CASSVYSEAFF,TGTGCCAGCAGTGTATACTCTGAAGCTTTCTTT
TRBV14,-,-,TRBJ1-3,CASSQGGNRDGNTIYF,TGTGCCAGCAGCCAAGGGGGAAACAGGGACGGAAACACCATATATTTT